This T cell receptor beta chain was profiled in a study of blood T cell repertoires in COVID-19 (dated by TCRdb to 2020 to 2021). At the level of the whole study: Samples covering the acute and convalescent phases of COVID-19 were provided by collaborators in the United States, Italy and Spain. Samples were obtained from the ongoing ImmuneRACE study (first 160 participants) and from 1,254 subjects provided by 6 global collaborators. Subjects who had been exposed to COVID-19, were actively infected with it, or had recovered from it provided the deeply sampled blood TCRbeta repertoires that made up the dataset. The material from the prospective study consisted of cDNA or gDNA derived from T cells, B-cell-depleted T cells, or PBMCs. Nearly every sample came with metadata listing a de-identified subject ID, COVID-19 status, age in years and sex. The repertoires were released in a freely available public database meant as a resource for research on the immune response to SARS-CoV-2. Where available, HLA class I and class II types were taken from metadata supplied by the sample provider and were not determined by assay-based typing. Study-level results and caveats: Clinical and demographic metadata were provided uncurated, with the amount varying by source and participant.

The immunoSEQ Assay, a bias-controlled multiplex PCR, was used to amplify TCRbeta CDR3 regions from genomic DNA. The paper's processing steps were these. The number of nucleated cells in each sample was estimated by amplification of reference gene primers within the assay. To quantify the absolute abundance of each unique TCRbeta CDR3 rearrangement, sequence reads were collapsed and filtered. For each sample, productive Simpson clonality was calculated as the square root of Simpson's diversity index over productive rearrangements. Held by TCRdb, this immuneACCESS table contains in-frame sequences only and omits some clones. Under half of the omission traces to an unresolved V gene where checked; the cause of the rest is unknown. Clonal size and the V and J genes are those of that table, whereas D and trimming came from the DNA. For this sample the table gives roughly 87,000 clones, of which 85% to 90% were detected only once. The ten largest clones represent approximately 5.2% of the sample.

Each collaborating institution followed its own protocols to collect whole blood in K2EDTA tubes. For TCRbeta analysis, collaborators shipped samples in one of three forms: frozen whole blood, isolated PBMCs, or DNA extracted from either of those sample types. As encoded in the germline V gene, CDR1 is SGHAT while CDR2 is FQNNGV. The CDR3 starts with the cysteine, ends with the phenylalanine, and has 13 residues. Just the 39-base CDR3 DNA is kept, in frame starting at base 1. V and J lose 1 base and 9 bases, and a span of 13 bases separates them. Remarks on this clone: This clone's antigen is unknown. The sample holds no much larger clone one base away, and base qualities are not on file.

The sample taken for sequencing was peripheral blood. The rearrangement combines TRBV11-2 with TRBJ2-7; the D gene remains uncertain. This clonotype originated in a woman of 80 years or more with active COVID-19. In nucleotides, the sequence is TGTGCCAGCAGCTTAGCAGCACGACTGGGGCAGTACTTC. This sequence encodes CASSLAARLGQYF.